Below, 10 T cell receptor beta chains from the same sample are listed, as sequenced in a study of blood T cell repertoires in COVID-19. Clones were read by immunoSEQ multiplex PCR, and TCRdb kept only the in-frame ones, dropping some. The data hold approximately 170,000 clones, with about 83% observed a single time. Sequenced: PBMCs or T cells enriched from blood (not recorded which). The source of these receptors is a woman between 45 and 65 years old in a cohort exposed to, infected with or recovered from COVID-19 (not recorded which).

In DNA form, the CDR3 reads TGTGCCAGTACCTCTGCCGTAAGCGGGCCTTACAATGAGCAGTTCTTC. Encoded protein: CASTSAVSGPYNEQFF. The chain recombines TRBV19 with TRBJ2-1; perhaps TRBD2 as D (6 bases). The CDR3 length is 16 residues. The V and J ends lost 7 bases and 4 bases respectively, with 20 bases between them. Germline loops: CDR1 LNHDA, CDR2 SQIVND (reference sequence).

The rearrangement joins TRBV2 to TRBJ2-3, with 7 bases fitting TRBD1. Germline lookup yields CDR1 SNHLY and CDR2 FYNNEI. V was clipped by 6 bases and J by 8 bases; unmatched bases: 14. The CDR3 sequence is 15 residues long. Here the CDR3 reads CASSALQGPTGTQYF. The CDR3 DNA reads TGTGCCAGCAGCGCCTTACAGGGGCCCACGGGTACGCAGTATTTT.

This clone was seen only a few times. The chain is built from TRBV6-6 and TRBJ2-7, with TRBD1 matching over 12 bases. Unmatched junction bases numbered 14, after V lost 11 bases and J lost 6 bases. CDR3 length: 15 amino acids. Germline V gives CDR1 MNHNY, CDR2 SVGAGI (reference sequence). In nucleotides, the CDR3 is TGTGCCCTGAAAGCAGAGGGACAGGGGGCTGGCGAGCAGTACTTC. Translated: CALKAEGQGAGEQYF.

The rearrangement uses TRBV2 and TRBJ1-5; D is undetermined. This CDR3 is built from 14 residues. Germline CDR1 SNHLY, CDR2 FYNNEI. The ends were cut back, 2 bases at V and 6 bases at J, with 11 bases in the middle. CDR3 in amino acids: CASSEIAFSQPQHF. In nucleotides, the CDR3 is TGTGCCAGCAGTGAAATCGCATTCAGTCAGCCCCAGCATTTT.

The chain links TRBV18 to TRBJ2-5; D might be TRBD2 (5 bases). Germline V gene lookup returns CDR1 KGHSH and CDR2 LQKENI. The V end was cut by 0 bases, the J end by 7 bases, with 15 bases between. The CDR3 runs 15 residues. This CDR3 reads CASSPPTYQEGTQYF. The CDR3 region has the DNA TGTGCCAGCTCACCACCTACATACCAAGAGGGGACCCAGTACTTC.

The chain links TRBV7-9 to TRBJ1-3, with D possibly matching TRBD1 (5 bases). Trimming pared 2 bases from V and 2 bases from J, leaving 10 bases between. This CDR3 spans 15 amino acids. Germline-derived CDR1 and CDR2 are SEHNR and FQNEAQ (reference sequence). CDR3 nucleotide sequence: TGTGCCAGCAGCTTACAGGGTACAGCTGGAAACACCATATATTTT. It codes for CASSLQGTAGNTIYF.

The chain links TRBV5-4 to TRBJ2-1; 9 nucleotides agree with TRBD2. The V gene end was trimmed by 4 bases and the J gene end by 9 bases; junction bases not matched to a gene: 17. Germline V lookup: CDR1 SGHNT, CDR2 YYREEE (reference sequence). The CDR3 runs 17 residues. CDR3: CASSPGGGRGSSGEQFF. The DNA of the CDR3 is TGTGCCAGCAGCCCGGGTGGCGGGAGGGGATCATCGGGTGAGCAGTTCTTC.

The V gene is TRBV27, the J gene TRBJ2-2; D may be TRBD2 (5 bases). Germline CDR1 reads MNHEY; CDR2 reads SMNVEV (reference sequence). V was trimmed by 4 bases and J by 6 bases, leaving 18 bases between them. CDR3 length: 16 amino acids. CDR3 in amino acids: CASSSNGIVKAGELFF. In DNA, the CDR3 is TGTGCCAGCAGTTCGAACGGGATCGTCAAAGCCGGGGAGCTGTTTTTT.

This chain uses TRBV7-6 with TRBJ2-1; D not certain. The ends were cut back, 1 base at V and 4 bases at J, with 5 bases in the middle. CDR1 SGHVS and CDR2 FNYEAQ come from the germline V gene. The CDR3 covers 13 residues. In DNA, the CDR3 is TGTGCCAGCAGCTTAGTCCAATACAATGAGCAGTTCTTC. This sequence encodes CASSLVQYNEQFF.

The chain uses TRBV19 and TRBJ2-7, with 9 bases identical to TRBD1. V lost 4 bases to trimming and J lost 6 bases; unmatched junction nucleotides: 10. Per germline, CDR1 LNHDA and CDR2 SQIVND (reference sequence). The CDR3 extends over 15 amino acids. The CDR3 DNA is TGTGCCAGTAGTAACCGGGACAGGGCCCACTCCGAGCAGTACTTC. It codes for CASSNRDRAHSEQYF.